The 27 T cell receptor beta chains reported below all come from one sample, sequenced in a study of circulating and synovial CD4+ cells in juvenile arthritis. TCRdb's table, derived via immunoSEQ multiplex PCR, lists solely in-frame clones and lacks some. The sample records about 32,000 clones, 90% to 95% being singletons. The sample consisted of CD4+ T cells from blood. These receptors were collected from a human donor with juvenile idiopathic arthritis.

This rearrangement joins TRBV19 to TRBJ1-4; D gene unclear. Germline values: CDR1 LNHDA, CDR2 SQIVND (reference sequence). The V and J ends lost 1 base and 4 bases respectively, with 13 bases between them. The CDR3 is 16 residues long. CDR3 loop: CASSIVSGLFNEKLFF. The CDR3 region has the DNA TGTGCCAGTAGTATAGTGTCAGGCCTCTTTAATGAAAAACTGTTTTTT.

The chain employs TRBV4-1 and TRBJ2-2; 9 bases align to TRBD1. Germline CDR1 is MGHRA and CDR2 is YSYEKL. There are 17 residues in the CDR3. V trimming: 0 bases; J trimming: 1 base; junction bases outside the gene matches: 3. CDR3 nucleotide sequence: TGCGCCAGCAGCCAAGATCCGGGACAGGGGAACACCGGGGAGCTGTTTTTT. The encoded protein is CASSQDPGQGNTGELFF.

The CDR3 nucleotides read TGCGCCAGCAGCCAAGATCCGAGACTGGTTAGAAGTACATACGAGCAGTACTTC. Translating gives CASSQDPRLVRSTYEQYF. The chain combines TRBV4-1 with TRBJ2-7; D not resolved. This CDR3 is 18 amino acids long. Germline-derived CDR1 and CDR2 are MGHRA and YSYEKL. V was clipped by 0 bases and J by 4 bases, with 22 bases between them.

The rearrangement joins TRBV4-1 to TRBJ2-5, with D possibly matching TRBD2 (6 bases). Trimming took off 4 bases at V and 1 base at J, with 10 bases between the two ends. Germline V lookup: CDR1 MGHRA, CDR2 YSYEKL. The CDR3 is 14 amino acids. The CDR3: CASSPRDFQETQYF. CDR3 sequence (DNA): TGCGCCAGCAGCCCCCGGGACTTCCAAGAGACCCAGTACTTC.

The chain links TRBV20-1 to TRBJ2-1; 7 positions match TRBD2. CDR3 length: 11 amino acids. V trimming: 6 bases; J trimming: 9 bases; junction bases outside the gene matches: 5. Germline values: CDR1 DFQATT, CDR2 SNEGSKA (reference sequence). In DNA form, the CDR3 reads TGCAGTGCGGGAGGGTTAACTGAGCAGTTCTTC. This gives the protein CSAGGLTEQFF.

This clone was detected a few times. The chain uses TRBV6-1 and TRBJ1-5; unclear D gene. This CDR3 is 14 amino acids long. Trimming left V 7 bases short and J 0 bases short, with 10 bases between. The germline CDR1 and CDR2 sequences are MNHNS and SASEGT. CDR3 sequence reads: CASNTDYSNQPQHF. CDR3 nucleotide sequence: TGTGCCAGCAATACAGACTATAGCAATCAGCCCCAGCATTTT.

This rearrangement joins TRBV2 to TRBJ2-7; 7 positions match TRBD1. The CDR3 loop spans 13 amino acids. Germline trimming cut 6 bases from V and 3 bases from J; bases unmatched to any gene: 5. Germline lookup yields CDR1 SNHLY and CDR2 FYNNEI. CDR3 sequence (DNA): TGTGCCAGCAGGAGGACAGGCAACTACGAGCAGTACTTC. It specifies CASRRTGNYEQYF.

A word on this clone: Compared with germline, one end of the junction differs, possibly owing to a read error. The J gene is TRBJ2-1, the V gene TRBV7-8; 7 bases are shared with TRBD2. CDR1 is SGHVS, CDR2 FQNEAQ, per germline. The length of the CDR3 is 16 residues. This CDR3 is CASSLARLASNNEQFF. The CDR3 DNA is TGTGCCAGCAGCTTAGCCCGACTAGCCTCCAACAATGAGCAGTTCTTC.

The chain is built from TRBV6-5 and TRBJ2-3; no clear D. The V end was cut by 2 bases, the J end by 2 bases, with 11 bases between. The CDR3 totals 15 residues. The germline V gene has CDR1 MNHEY and CDR2 SVGAGI. CDR3 sequence: CASSYERATTDTQYF. CDR3 coding DNA: TGTGCCAGCAGTTACGAGCGAGCCACCACAGATACGCAGTATTTT.

The chain links TRBV9 to TRBJ2-5, with 16 bases matching TRBD2. This CDR3 has 18 amino acids. The V gene's germline CDR1 is SGDLS and CDR2 YYNGEE. V shed 0 bases, J shed 1 base, and the junction held 3 bases outside the gene matches. The chain's CDR3 is CASSVAGTSGRAQETQYF. As DNA, the CDR3 is TGTGCCAGCAGCGTAGCCGGGACTAGCGGGAGGGCCCAAGAGACCCAGTACTTC.

The V call is TRBV11-2, the J call TRBJ2-5, with a possible D match to TRBD2 (6 bases). The V and J ends lost 0 bases and 5 bases respectively, with 16 bases between them. This CDR3 comprises 16 residues. The germline gives CDR1 SGHAT, CDR2 FQNNGV. The CDR3 region has the DNA TGTGCCAGCAGCTTAGACCCCGTAGCGGTTAGGGAGACCCAGTACTTC. As protein: CASSLDPVAVRETQYF.

The J gene is TRBJ2-1, the V gene TRBV9; 9 bases match TRBD1. Germline CDR1 reads SGDLS; CDR2 reads YYNGEE. This CDR3 region has 15 residues. Losses at the gene ends were 3 bases for V and 9 bases for J; bases not matched to a gene: 10. The CDR3 DNA sequence: TGTGCCAGCAGCGCCCAACCTGGACAGGGGAGTGAGCAGTTCTTC. This gives the protein CASSAQPGQGSEQFF.

V gene TRBV30 combines with J gene TRBJ2-1, with 10 bases lining up with TRBD1. With 1 base clipped from V and 6 bases from J, the junction kept 0 bases outside the gene matches. The CDR3 has 13 residues. Germline assignment: CDR1 GTSNPN and CDR2 SVGIG (reference sequence). The CDR3 protein is CAWSGTGGNEQFF. The DNA for the CDR3 is TGTGCCTGGAGTGGGACAGGGGGCAATGAGCAGTTCTTC.

Worth noting for this clone: At one end, the junction sequence differs from germline, possibly due to a read error. This sample includes further DNA sequences coding for the same CDR3. The chain links TRBV4-3 to TRBJ1-6, with TRBD1 as a possible D gene (6 bases). The germline V gene encodes CDR1 LGHNA and CDR2 YSLEER. The CDR3 covers 17 residues. The CDR3 region has the DNA TGCGCCAGCAGCCAAGAGGCACAGGGCTCCTATAATTCCCCCCTCCACTTT. It specifies CASSQEAQGSYNSPLHF.

The chain couples TRBV6-1 to TRBJ1-4; D is uncertain. The ends were cut back, 6 bases at V and 2 bases at J, with 10 bases in the middle. Germline CDR1 MNHNS, CDR2 SASEGT. CDR3 length equals 14 residues. The CDR3 bases are TGTGCCAGCAGGATGACTCGGACTAATGAAAAACTGTTTTTT. Its protein is CASRMTRTNEKLFF.

This rearrangement joins TRBV9 to TRBJ2-7, with 7 positions matching TRBD2. CDR3 size: 14 residues. With 0 bases clipped from V and 6 bases from J, the junction kept 6 bases outside the gene matches. CDR1 and CDR2 from the germline V gene are SGDLS and YYNGEE. The CDR3 DNA reads as TGTGCCAGCAGCGTAGCTGGCGGGAGTCGCGAGCAGTACTTC. It codes for CASSVAGGSREQYF.

The chain combines TRBV9 with TRBJ2-1; possibly TRBD2 for D (6 bases). The CDR3 has 13 residues. The V gene's germline CDR1 is SGDLS and CDR2 YYNGEE. V lost 3 bases, J lost 8 bases, and 12 bases lay in between. The CDR3 spells CASSGGGYHEQFF. The CDR3 DNA reads TGTGCCAGCAGCGGAGGAGGGTATCATGAGCAGTTCTTC.

The chain joins TRBV7-2 to TRBJ2-7; D unclear. Germline V gives CDR1 SGHTA, CDR2 FQGNSA. The CDR3 spans 14 residues. V shed 5 bases and J shed 1 base, with 12 bases lying between them. The CDR3 DNA reads as TGTGCCAGCAGCCCTCGACACGTATCCTACGAGCAGTACTTC. The encoded protein is CASSPRHVSYEQYF.

The J gene is TRBJ1-6, the V gene TRBV19; 8 nucleotides align to TRBD1. V lost 8 bases, J lost 4 bases, and 4 bases stayed unmatched. This CDR3 has 14 amino acids. CDR1 and CDR2 (germline): LNHDA, SQIVND (reference sequence). This CDR3 is CASSDRGYNSPLHF. The DNA of the CDR3 is TGTGCCAGTTCAGACAGGGGTTATAATTCACCCCTCCACTTT. Full variable domain (outside the CDR3, taken from reference TRBV19 and TRBJ1-6): DGGITQSPKYLFRKEGQNVTLSCEQNLNHDAMYWYRQDPGQGLRLIYYSQIVNDFQKGDIAEGYSVSREKKESFPLTVTSAQKNPTAFYLCASSDRGYNSPLHFGNGTRLTVT.

This clone was seen only once. The gene calls are TRBV4-1 and TRBJ1-4; no firm D call. V was trimmed by 0 bases and J by 6 bases, leaving 5 bases between them. CDR1 MGHRA and CDR2 YSYEKL come from the germline V gene. The CDR3 sequence is 13 residues long. The CDR3 loop is CASSQDQYEKLFF. CDR3 coding DNA: TGCGCCAGCAGCCAAGATCAATATGAAAAACTGTTTTTT.

The genes are TRBV28 and TRBJ2-2; 13 bases align to TRBD2. CDR3 length: 17 residues. V shed 6 bases and J 0 bases; nucleotides not matched to a gene: 4. Per the germline V gene, CDR1 is MDHEN and CDR2 is SYDVKM. DNA of the CDR3: TGTGCCAGCAGCCAACTAGCGGGAGGGCCGAACACCGGGGAGCTGTTTTTT. Its protein product is CASSQLAGGPNTGELFF.

The rearrangement links TRBV18 to TRBJ2-7; maybe TRBD1 (6 bases). V was shortened by 3 bases and J by 6 bases, with 24 bases between the two germline ends. The length of the CDR3 is 17 residues. Germline V CDR1 and CDR2: KGHSH, LQKENI. The CDR3 spells CASSPRTGTTAGTEQYF. DNA for the CDR3: TGTGCCAGCTCACCGAGAACAGGGACCACAGCCGGAACCGAGCAGTACTTC.

This chain links TRBV29-1 with TRBJ1-5, with D possibly TRBD1 on 5 matching bases. Germline assignment: CDR1 SQVTM and CDR2 ANQGSEA. Trimming removed 6 bases from V and 4 bases from J, with 10 bases in between. CDR3 length: 12 residues. The CDR3 spells CSVGNRNQPQHF. CDR3 DNA: TGCAGCGTAGGGAACAGGAATCAGCCCCAGCATTTT.

This clone was detected only once. The chain combines TRBV19 with TRBJ2-7; D not resolved. The germline gives CDR1 LNHDA, CDR2 SQIVND (reference sequence). This CDR3 has 14 residues. With 1 base removed from V and 2 bases from J, the gap between germline ends came to 9 bases. The CDR3 DNA is TGTGCCAGTAGTATAGCCACAGAAACCTACGAGCAGTACTTC. It encodes CASSIATETYEQYF.

V gene TRBV5-1 combines with J gene TRBJ2-5; D perhaps matches TRBD2 (5 bases). The CDR3 covers 14 residues. The germline V gene has CDR1 SGHRS and CDR2 YFSETQ. V was trimmed by 3 bases and J by 2 bases, leaving 11 bases between them. CDR3 sequence (DNA): TGCGCCAGCAGCTCCCGTGGAGGACAAGAGACCCAGTACTTC. It specifies CASSSRGGQETQYF.

The CDR3 coding sequence is TGTGCCAGCAGCCAAGATTCGCTAATCGCGAACACCGGGGAGCTGTTTTTT. It codes for CASSQDSLIANTGELFF. The V and J genes are TRBV4-2 and TRBJ2-2, with D unclear. The germline V gene has CDR1 LGHNA and CDR2 YNFKEQ. Trimming left V 0 bases short and J 0 bases short, with 11 bases between. The CDR3 loop spans 17 amino acids.

The genes are TRBV5-6 and TRBJ2-7, with D possibly TRBD2 on 6 matching bases. The CDR3 is made up of 16 amino acids. V was pared by 3 bases and J by 0 bases, with 16 bases between. Germline CDR1 SGHDT, CDR2 YYEEEE. CDR3 loop: CASSSTYGGASYEQYF. The CDR3 DNA is TGTGCCAGCAGCTCCACTTATGGCGGGGCCTCCTACGAGCAGTACTTC.